Listed here are 10 T cell receptor beta chains from one sample, sequenced in a study of shared clonotypes between healthy human individuals. This table comes from immunoSEQ multiplex PCR, and its TCRdb copy is limited to in-frame clones, with some not included. Here the sample spans 450,000 to 500,000 clones, around 85% being singletons. Material for sequencing was PBMCs. The receptors stem from a woman aged 40 to 49 in good health. Some clones in this sample may be carry-over from other donors' samples.

Comments on this clone: A far larger clone is one base from this, pointing to a likely read error. The CDR3 ends on some other residue instead of the conserved phenylalanine or tryptophan, so this is likely a read error. CDR3 sequence (DNA): TGTGCCAGCAGCACTGGGGGACATTCTAATGAAAAACTGTTTCTT. This sequence encodes CASSTGGHSNEKLFL. The chain combines TRBV14 with TRBJ1-4; D is possibly TRBD1 (6 bases). The CDR3 runs 15 residues. Germline CDR1 and CDR2: SGHDN and FVKESK. Deletions cut 5 bases from V and 3 bases from J, with 13 bases between.

The chain employs TRBV21-1 and TRBJ1-3. TRBV21-1 is a documented pseudogene. The CDR3 consists of 14 residues. CDR3 sequence reads: CASSKAPQWDTIYF. Here the CDR3 DNA reads TGTGCCAGCAGCAAAGCGCCCCAATGGGACACCATATATTTT.

This clone occurred once. The V call is TRBV4-3, the J call TRBJ2-3, with D unclear. This CDR3 comprises 14 residues. The germline V and J ends were trimmed by 2 bases and 0 bases, with 6 bases remaining between them. Germline CDR1 reads LGHNA; CDR2 reads YSLEER. The CDR3 protein is CASSQTSSTDTQYF. The CDR3, as DNA: TGCGCCAGCAGCCAAACCTCTAGCACAGATACGCAGTATTTT.

Remarks on this clone: A far bigger clonotype differs at one base, so this is likely a read error. The chain recombines TRBV10-3 with TRBJ2-2, with a possible D match to TRBD2 (5 bases). Germline CDR1 reads ENHRY; CDR2 reads SYGVKD. CDR3 length: 14 residues. The CDR3 spells CAISRNTNTGKLFF. In DNA form, the CDR3 reads TGTGCCATCAGCCGTAACACGAACACCGGGAAGCTGTTTTTT.

This chain links TRBV27 with TRBJ2-6; 7 bases map to TRBD2. CDR1 is MNHEY and CDR2 is SMNVEV in the germline V gene (reference sequence). The CDR3 covers 18 residues. The J segment lost 0 bases and the V segment lost 5 bases, leaving 10 bases of the junction unmatched. CDR3 protein: CASSPERGRASGANVLTF. CDR3 nucleotides: TGTGCCAGCAGTCCAGAGCGTGGGAGGGCCTCTGGGGCCAACGTCCTGACTTTC.

The rearrangement joins TRBV6-1 to TRBJ1-2; tentatively, D is TRBD1 (5 bases). The germline gives CDR1 MNHNS, CDR2 SASEGT. The CDR3 has 14 residues. V was cut by 2 bases and J by 7 bases, with 14 bases left in between. The DNA for the CDR3 is TGTGCCAGCAGTGAATTGGCAGGGACGGGTGGCTACACCTTC. This encodes CASSELAGTGGYTF.

This clone was seen just once. For the CDR3, the DNA is TGCGCCAGCAGCTACGGGGGTGGCAATCAGCCCCAGCATTTT. Protein: CASSYGGGNQPQHF. The rearrangement uses TRBV4-1 and TRBJ1-5, with D possibly TRBD1 on 5 matching bases. This CDR3 has 14 residues. The germline gives CDR1 MGHRA, CDR2 YSYEKL. Between the trimmed V and J ends, which lost 5 bases and 2 bases, there was a span of 10 bases.

The sample holds a few counts of this clone. The V and J genes are TRBV2 and TRBJ1-1, with 8 positions matching TRBD1. The CDR3 spans 15 residues. CDR1 and CDR2 from the germline V gene are SNHLY and FYNNEI. V lost 5 bases to trimming and J lost 1 base; unmatched junction nucleotides: 6. The CDR3: CASSNGQGANTEAFF. Written as DNA, the CDR3 is TGTGCCAGCAGTAACGGACAGGGAGCGAACACTGAAGCTTTCTTT.

A remark on this clone: A much bigger clone sits one base away, suggesting this may be a read error. The sample holds other DNA sequences that translate to the same CDR3. V usage is TRBV28 and J usage is TRBJ2-2, with D possibly being TRBD1 or TRBD2 (7 bases each). From germline, CDR1 is MDHEN and CDR2 SYDVKM. This CDR3 comprises 16 residues. The CDR3 sequence: CASRPRGGGASGELFF. The DNA for the CDR3 is TGTGCCAGCAGGCCGAGGGGAGGGGGCGCTTCCGGAGAGCTGTTTTTT.

About this clone: This is likely an artifact of a read error, given a far larger clone one base away. The V gene is TRBV10-2, the J gene TRBJ2-3; either TRBD1 or TRBD2 may fit D (6 bases each). The CDR3 runs to 14 residues. Germline V CDR1 and CDR2: WSHSY, SAAADI. Trimming pared 3 bases from V and 4 bases from J, leaving 11 bases between. Here the CDR3 reads CASSDGGTADTQYF. For the CDR3, the DNA is TGCGCCAGCAGTGACGGGGGCACCGCAGATACGCAGTATTTT.